The 15 T cell receptor beta chains below all came from one sample that was sequenced in a study of T cells after posttransplantation cyclophosphamide. Assay: immunoSEQ multiplex PCR; the TCRdb copy retains only in-frame clones and omits some. The sample presents 40,000 to 60,000 clones, none singletons. The sample was PBMCs. The receptors derive from a man aged 35 to 55 in good health, CMV-negative, and a related stem cell transplant donor.

This clone occurred many times. The chain couples TRBV18 to TRBJ2-3; a weak D match, TRBD2 (5 bases). Trimming took 0 bases from V and 5 from J, leaving 15 bases between them. The germline V gene encodes CDR1 KGHSH and CDR2 LQKENI. The CDR3 is 16 amino acids. The CDR3 bases are TGTGCCAGCTCACCACCTTTAGGGAGCGCGGGAGATACGCAGTATTTT. Its protein product is CASSPPLGSAGDTQYF.

This clone was recorded many times. This chain's CDR3 is CATQGHPTGELFF. The CDR3 nucleotides read TGTGCCACCCAGGGACATCCCACCGGGGAGCTGTTTTTT. The chain combines TRBV2 with TRBJ2-2; the D gene is possibly TRBD1 (6 bases). The V end lost 10 bases, the J end lost 4 bases, and 13 bases lay between the germline ends. CDR1 is SNHLY and CDR2 is FYNNEI in the germline V gene. This CDR3 contains 13 residues.

This clone was observed at least ten times. V gene TRBV18 combines with J gene TRBJ2-1, with 10 bases matching TRBD2. The trim removed 9 bases at V and 9 bases at J, leaving 29 bases unmatched. The germline gives CDR1 KGHSH, CDR2 LQKENI. The CDR3 covers 20 residues. The CDR3 nucleotides read TGTGCCAGTCTAATGATCCCCCTGCTCGGGTCTAGCGGGAGTTTTGGTGAGCAGTTCTTC. Its translation: CASLMIPLLGSSGSFGEQFF.

This clone turned up a few times. The chain uses TRBV6-5 and TRBJ1-4, with D perhaps matching TRBD1 (6 bases). Trimming stripped 10 bases from V and 8 bases from J, with 17 bases between. There are 13 residues in the CDR3. Per the germline V gene, CDR1 is MNHEY and CDR2 is SVGAGI. The CDR3 nucleotides read TGTGCCATTCAACAGGGAGTTGGGGAAAAACTGTTTTTT. Residues: CAIQQGVGEKLFF.

This clone has a count of ten or more. The chain links TRBV27 to TRBJ2-7; 7 nucleotides agree with TRBD1. Germline CDR1 MNHEY, CDR2 SMNVEV (reference sequence). The junction had 6 bases not matched to a gene; V was cut back by 5 bases and J by 2 bases. The CDR3 sequence is 14 residues long. The DNA of the CDR3 is TGTGCCAGCAGTCCGTACAGGGGAACCTACGAGCAGTACTTC. Residues: CASSPYRGTYEQYF.

In this sample, this clone turned up many times. The rearrangement uses TRBV10-3 and TRBJ1-1; D might be TRBD1 (5 bases). The CDR3 is 13 residues long. Trimming cost V 10 bases and J 6 bases, with 18 bases left between them. CDR1 is ENHRY and CDR2 is SYGVKD in the germline V gene. CDR3 sequence: CANRQFVDAEAFF. CDR3 coding DNA: TGTGCCAACCGACAGTTCGTAGACGCTGAAGCTTTCTTT.

This clone was counted ten times or more. This chain links TRBV30 with TRBJ2-1; 13 nucleotides align to TRBD2. Germline CDR1 GTSNPN, CDR2 SVGIG (reference sequence). This CDR3 spans 15 amino acids. J was trimmed by 4 bases and V by 3 bases; bases with no gene match: 3. CDR3 DNA: TGTGCCTGGAGCGCACTAGCGGGAGGGTACAATGAGCAGTTCTTC. Protein sequence: CAWSALAGGYNEQFF.

This clone was recorded many times. The CDR3 region is CASSPLTGGRSSYEQYF. CDR3 DNA: TGTGCCAGCAGCCCCCTCACGGGGGGTCGAAGCTCCTACGAGCAGTACTTC. The V gene is TRBV5-5, the J gene TRBJ2-7; 7 positions match TRBD2. The CDR3 contains 17 residues. After removal of 4 bases from V and 0 bases from J, the junction contained 13 bases not matched to a gene. Germline V gene lookup returns CDR1 SGHKS and CDR2 YYEKEE (reference sequence).

The chain is built from TRBV9 and TRBJ1-6; maybe TRBD1 (6 bases). Germline loops: CDR1 SGDLS, CDR2 YYNGEE. Trimming stripped 0 bases from V and 8 bases from J, with 12 bases between. The CDR3 runs 15 residues. The DNA of the CDR3 is TGTGCCAGCAGCGTAGGAGGGGACACACATTCACCCCTCCACTTT. The encoded protein is CASSVGGDTHSPLHF.

At least ten counts were recorded for this clone. This chain joins TRBV4-3 and TRBJ1-5; 8 nucleotides line up with TRBD1. Trimming removed 6 bases from V and 6 bases from J; junction bases left unmatched: 19. The germline V gene encodes CDR1 LGHNA and CDR2 YSLEER. This CDR3 is 18 amino acids long. DNA of the CDR3: TGCGCCAGCAGTCCGGACAGGGCCCTCATCTCCGGCAGTCAGCCCCAGCATTTT. Protein: CASSPDRALISGSQPQHF.

Ten or more counts support this clone. V gene TRBV10-1 combines with J gene TRBJ1-1; D possibly corresponds to TRBD1 (6 bases). Trimming took 0 bases from V and 4 from J, leaving 15 bases between them. The CDR3 is made up of 16 amino acids. The germline V gene has CDR1 WNHNN and CDR2 SYGVQD (reference sequence). This chain's CDR3 is CASSESKGVWSTEAFF. DNA of the CDR3: TGCGCCAGCAGTGAGTCAAAGGGGGTCTGGAGCACTGAAGCTTTCTTT.

In its sample, this clone was seen many times. This chain uses TRBV5-4 with TRBJ2-3, with TRBD1 matching over 9 bases. This CDR3 spans 15 amino acids. Germline values: CDR1 SGHNT, CDR2 YYREEE (reference sequence). Trimming at V came to 1 base and at J to 6 bases, leaving 6 bases not matched to a gene. CDR3 DNA: TGTGCCAGCAGCTTGTTACAGGGGGCAGGGGATACGCAGTATTTT. This codes for CASSLLQGAGDTQYF. Variable domain in full (rest from reference TRBV5-4 and TRBJ2-3): ETGVTQSPTHLIKTRGQQVTLRCSSQSGHNTVSWYQQALGQGPQFIFQYYREEENGRGNFPPRFSGLQFPNYSSELNVNALELDDSALYLCASSLLQGAGDTQYFGPGTRLTVL.

This clone was seen ten or more times. V usage is TRBV19 and J usage is TRBJ1-1, with no clear D. V was cut by 7 bases and J by 1 base, with 10 bases left in between. Per the germline V gene, CDR1 is LNHDA and CDR2 is SQIVND (reference sequence). This CDR3 has 13 amino acids. CDR3 region: CASTYDTNTEAFF. The CDR3 nucleotides are TGTGCCAGTACTTATGACACGAACACTGAAGCTTTCTTT.

This clone was found many times. The chain links TRBV4-1 to TRBJ1-4; no firm D call. This CDR3 is 16 amino acids long. V was pared by 1 base and J by 0 bases, with 9 bases between. CDR1 and CDR2 (germline): MGHRA, YSYEKL. The DNA for the CDR3 is TGCGCCAGCAGCCAAGGGTCACTTGCAACTAATGAAAAACTGTTTTTT. It yields the protein CASSQGSLATNEKLFF.

This clone has ten or more counts. This rearrangement joins TRBV7-3 to TRBJ2-2, with TRBD2 identical over 9 bases. Germline lookup yields CDR1 SGHTA and CDR2 FQGTGA. The length of the CDR3 is 15 residues. J gave up 5 bases and V 2 bases, and 3 bases lay outside the gene matches. The CDR3 spells CASSLAGGLTGELFF. CDR3 in DNA: TGTGCCAGCAGCTTAGCGGGAGGGCTAACCGGGGAGCTGTTTTTT.